The TCR beta chain under discussion was sequenced for a study of blood T cell repertoires in COVID-19. Original processing notes: Amplification of reference gene primers provided the estimated nucleated cell counts. The method was immunoSEQ multiplex PCR; TCRdb's version includes in-frame clones alone and lacks a portion of them. V and J calls and clone size are given by that table; D and trimming were obtained from the DNA. The sample holds 55,000 to 65,000 clones; around 90% are singletons and the top ten take around 10%. J was trimmed by 2 bases and V by 3 bases; bases with no gene match: 14. The germline gives CDR1 LNHDA, CDR2 SQIVND (reference sequence). The CDR3 loop spans 19 amino acids.

Sequenced: peripheral blood. The receptor's source is a human donor with acute or convalescent COVID-19. The donor label of this sample is uncertain. This rearrangement joins TRBV19 to TRBJ2-2, with 8 bases identical to TRBD1. The CDR3 DNA reads as TGTGCCAGTAGTATCGGACAGGGACGAGTTGCAGCTAACACCGGGGAGCTGTTTTTT. Protein sequence: CASSIGQGRVAANTGELFF.